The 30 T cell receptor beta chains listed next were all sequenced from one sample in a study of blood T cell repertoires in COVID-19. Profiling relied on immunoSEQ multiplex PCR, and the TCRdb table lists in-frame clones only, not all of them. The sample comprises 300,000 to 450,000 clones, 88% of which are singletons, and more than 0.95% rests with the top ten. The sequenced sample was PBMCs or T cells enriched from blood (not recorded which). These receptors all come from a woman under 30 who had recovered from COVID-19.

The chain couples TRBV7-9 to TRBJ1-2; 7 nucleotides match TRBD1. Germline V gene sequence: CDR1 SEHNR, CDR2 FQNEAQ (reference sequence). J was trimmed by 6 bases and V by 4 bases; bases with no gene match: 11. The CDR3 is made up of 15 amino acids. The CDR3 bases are TGTGCCAGCAGCTCGTCGCGTGAGGGGGCGGATGGCTACACCTTC. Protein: CASSSSREGADGYTF.

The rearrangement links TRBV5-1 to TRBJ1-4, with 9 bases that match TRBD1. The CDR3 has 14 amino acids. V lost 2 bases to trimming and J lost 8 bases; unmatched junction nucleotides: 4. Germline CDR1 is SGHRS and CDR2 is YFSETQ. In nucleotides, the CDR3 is TGCGCCAGCAGCTTAGGGACAGGGCAGGAAAAACTGTTTTTT. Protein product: CASSLGTGQEKLFF.

Here the CDR3 DNA reads TGTGCCAGCTCACCAGTCTATACTAGGACTAGCGGACGAGAGACCCAGTACTTC. It specifies CASSPVYTRTSGRETQYF. The chain has TRBV18 and TRBJ2-5, with 10 bases fitting TRBD2. Germline CDR1 reads KGHSH; CDR2 reads LQKENI. CDR3 size: 18 residues. Trimming took 2 bases from V and 4 from J; bases not matched to a gene: 13.

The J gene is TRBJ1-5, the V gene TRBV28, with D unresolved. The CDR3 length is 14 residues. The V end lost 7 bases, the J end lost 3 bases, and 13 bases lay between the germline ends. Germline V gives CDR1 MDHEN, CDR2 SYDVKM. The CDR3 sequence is CASTITVANQPQHF. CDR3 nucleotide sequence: TGTGCCAGCACCATCACAGTTGCCAATCAGCCCCAGCATTTT.

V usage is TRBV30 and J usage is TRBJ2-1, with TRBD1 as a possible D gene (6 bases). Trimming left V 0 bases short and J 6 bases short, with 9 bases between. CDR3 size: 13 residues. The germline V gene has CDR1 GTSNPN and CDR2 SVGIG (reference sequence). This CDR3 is CAWSVQGSNEQFF. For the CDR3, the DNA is TGTGCCTGGAGTGTACAGGGTAGCAATGAGCAGTTCTTC.

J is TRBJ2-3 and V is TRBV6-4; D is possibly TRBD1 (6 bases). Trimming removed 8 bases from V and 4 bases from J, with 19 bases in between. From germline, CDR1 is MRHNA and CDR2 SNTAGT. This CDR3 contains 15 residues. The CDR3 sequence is CASHAFTGIPDTQYF. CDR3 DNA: TGTGCCAGCCATGCCTTTACAGGGATACCAGATACGCAGTATTTT.

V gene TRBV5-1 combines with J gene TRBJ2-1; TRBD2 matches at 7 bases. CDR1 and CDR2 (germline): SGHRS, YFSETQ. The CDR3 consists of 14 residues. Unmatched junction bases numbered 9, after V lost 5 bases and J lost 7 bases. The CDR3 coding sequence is TGCGCCAGCAGAGGGCCGGGGGGTAGGAATGAGCAGTTCTTC. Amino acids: CASRGPGGRNEQFF.

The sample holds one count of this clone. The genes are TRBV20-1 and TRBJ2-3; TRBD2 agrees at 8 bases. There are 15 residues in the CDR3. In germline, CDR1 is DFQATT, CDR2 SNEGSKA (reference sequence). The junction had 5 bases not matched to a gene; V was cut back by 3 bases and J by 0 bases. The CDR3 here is CSASTPGGSTDTQYF. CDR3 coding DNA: TGCAGTGCTAGTACCCCGGGGGGGAGCACAGATACGCAGTATTTT.

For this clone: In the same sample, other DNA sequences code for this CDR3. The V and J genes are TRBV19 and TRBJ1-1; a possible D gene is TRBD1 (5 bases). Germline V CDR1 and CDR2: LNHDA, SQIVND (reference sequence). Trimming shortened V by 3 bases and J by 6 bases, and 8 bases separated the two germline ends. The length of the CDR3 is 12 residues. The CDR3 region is CASSIGGPEAFF. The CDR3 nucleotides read TGTGCCAGTAGTATCGGGGGACCTGAAGCTTTCTTT.

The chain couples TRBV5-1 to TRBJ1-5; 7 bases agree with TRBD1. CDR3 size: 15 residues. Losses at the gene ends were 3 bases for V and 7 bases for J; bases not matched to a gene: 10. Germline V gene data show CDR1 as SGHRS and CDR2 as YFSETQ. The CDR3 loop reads CASSWDPGTDQPQHF. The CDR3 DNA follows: TGCGCCAGCAGCTGGGATCCCGGGACAGACCAGCCCCAGCATTTT. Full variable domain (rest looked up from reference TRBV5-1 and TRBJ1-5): KAGVTQTPRYLIKTRGQQVTLSCSPISGHRSVSWYQQTPGQGLQFLFEYFSETQRNKGNFPGRFSGRQFSNSRSEMNVSTLELGDSALYLCASSWDPGTDQPQHFGDGTRLSIL.

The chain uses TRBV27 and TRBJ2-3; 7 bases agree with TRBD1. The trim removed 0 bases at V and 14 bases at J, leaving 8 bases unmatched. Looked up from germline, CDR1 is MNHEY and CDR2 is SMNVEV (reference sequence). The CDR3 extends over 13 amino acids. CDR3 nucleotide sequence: TGTGCCAGCAGTTTATCGACAGGGTGGGGGCTGTATTTT. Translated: CASSLSTGWGLYF.

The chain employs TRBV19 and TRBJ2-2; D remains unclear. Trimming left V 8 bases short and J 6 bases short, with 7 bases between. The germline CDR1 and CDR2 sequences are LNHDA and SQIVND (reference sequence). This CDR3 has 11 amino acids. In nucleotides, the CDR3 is TGTGCCAGTTCCCTCGCCGGGGAGCTGTTTTTT. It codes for CASSLAGELFF.

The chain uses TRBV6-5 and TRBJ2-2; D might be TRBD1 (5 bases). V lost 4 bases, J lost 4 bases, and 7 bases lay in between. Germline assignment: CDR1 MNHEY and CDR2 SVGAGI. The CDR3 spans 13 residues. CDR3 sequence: CASSFTGTGELFF. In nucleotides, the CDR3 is TGTGCCAGCAGTTTCACAGGCACCGGGGAGCTGTTTTTT.

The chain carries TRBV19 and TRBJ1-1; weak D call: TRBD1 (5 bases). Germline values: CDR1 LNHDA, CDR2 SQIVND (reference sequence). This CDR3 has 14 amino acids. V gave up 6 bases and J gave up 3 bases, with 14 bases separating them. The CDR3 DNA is TGTGCCAGTAGGAAGCTGCAGGGATACACTGAAGCTTTCTTT. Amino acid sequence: CASRKLQGYTEAFF.

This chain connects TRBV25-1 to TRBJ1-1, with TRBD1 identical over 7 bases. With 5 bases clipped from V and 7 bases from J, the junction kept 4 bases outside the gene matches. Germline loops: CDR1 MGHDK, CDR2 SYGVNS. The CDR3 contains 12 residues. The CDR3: CASSLAGGEAFF. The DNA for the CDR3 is TGTGCCAGCAGTCTAGCAGGGGGTGAAGCTTTCTTT.

The CDR3 coding sequence is TGTGCCAGTAGTAAACTTTTTTGGTCTGAGCAGTACTTC. It codes for CASSKLFWSEQYF. The V and J genes are TRBV19 and TRBJ2-7; D is uncertain. CDR3 size: 13 residues. The ends were cut back, 4 bases at V and 7 bases at J, with 14 bases in the middle. Germline V CDR1 and CDR2: LNHDA, SQIVND (reference sequence).

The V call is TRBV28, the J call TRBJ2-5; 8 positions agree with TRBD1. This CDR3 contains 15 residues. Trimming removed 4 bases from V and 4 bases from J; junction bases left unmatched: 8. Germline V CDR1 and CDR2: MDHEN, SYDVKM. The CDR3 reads CASSSTVDRGETQYF. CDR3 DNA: TGTGCCAGCAGTTCGACGGTCGACAGGGGAGAGACCCAGTACTTC.

CDR3 region: CASSGQDRRVEGYTF. Written as DNA, the CDR3 is TGTGCCAGCAGTGGTCAAGACAGGCGAGTCGAAGGCTACACCTTC. The chain uses TRBV25-1 and TRBJ1-2; TRBD1 might be the D (6 bases). Germline V lookup: CDR1 MGHDK, CDR2 SYGVNS. Trimming cost V 4 bases and J 8 bases, with 20 bases left between them. CDR3 length equals 15 residues.

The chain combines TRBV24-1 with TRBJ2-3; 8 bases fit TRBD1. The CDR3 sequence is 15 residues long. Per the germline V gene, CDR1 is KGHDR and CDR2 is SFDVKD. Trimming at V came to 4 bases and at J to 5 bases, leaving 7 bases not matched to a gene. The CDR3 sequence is CATSDTDRAEDTQYF. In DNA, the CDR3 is TGTGCCACCAGTGACACGGACAGGGCGGAAGATACGCAGTATTTT.

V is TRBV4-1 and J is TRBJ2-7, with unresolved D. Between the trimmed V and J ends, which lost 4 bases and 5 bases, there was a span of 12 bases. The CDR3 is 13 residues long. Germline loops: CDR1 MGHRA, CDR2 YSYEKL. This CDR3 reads CASSLGLTDEQYF. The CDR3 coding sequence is TGCGCCAGCAGCCTGGGCCTAACGGACGAGCAGTACTTC.

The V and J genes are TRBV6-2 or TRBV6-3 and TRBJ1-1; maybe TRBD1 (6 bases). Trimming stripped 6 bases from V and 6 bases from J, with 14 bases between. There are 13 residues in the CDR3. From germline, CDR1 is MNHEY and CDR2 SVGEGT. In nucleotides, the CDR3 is TGTGCCAGCAGATACCCAGGGGTCCCTGAAGCTTTCTTT. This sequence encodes CASRYPGVPEAFF.

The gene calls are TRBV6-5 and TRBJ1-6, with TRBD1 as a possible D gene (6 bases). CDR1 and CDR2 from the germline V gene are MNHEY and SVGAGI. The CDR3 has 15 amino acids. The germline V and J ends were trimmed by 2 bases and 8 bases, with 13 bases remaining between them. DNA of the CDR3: TGTGCCAGCAGTTACATCTCAGGGGAGTATTCACCCCTCCACTTT. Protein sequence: CASSYISGEYSPLHF.

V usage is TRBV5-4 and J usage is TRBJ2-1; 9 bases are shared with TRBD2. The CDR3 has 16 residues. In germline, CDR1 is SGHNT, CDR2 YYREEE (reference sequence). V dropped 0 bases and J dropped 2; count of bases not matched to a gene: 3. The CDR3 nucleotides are TGTGCCAGCAGCTTGGCCGAGCGGGGGGCCTACAATGAGCAGTTCTTC. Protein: CASSLAERGAYNEQFF.

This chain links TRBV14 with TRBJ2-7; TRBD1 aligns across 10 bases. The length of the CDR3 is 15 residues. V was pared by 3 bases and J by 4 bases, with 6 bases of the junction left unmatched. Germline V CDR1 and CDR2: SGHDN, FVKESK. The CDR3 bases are TGTGCCAGCAGCCACTGGACAGGGGGTAGGTACGAGCAGTACTTC. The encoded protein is CASSHWTGGRYEQYF.

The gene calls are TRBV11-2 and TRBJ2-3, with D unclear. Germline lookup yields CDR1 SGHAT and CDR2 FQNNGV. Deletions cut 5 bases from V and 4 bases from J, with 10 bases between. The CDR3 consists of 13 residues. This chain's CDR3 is CASSPPTSDTQYF. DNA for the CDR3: TGTGCCAGCAGCCCCCCTACGTCAGATACGCAGTATTTT.

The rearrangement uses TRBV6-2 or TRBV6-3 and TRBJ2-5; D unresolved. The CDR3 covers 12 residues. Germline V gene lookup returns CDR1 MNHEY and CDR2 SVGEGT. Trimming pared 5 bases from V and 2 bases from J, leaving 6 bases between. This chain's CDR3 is CASSGVQETQYF. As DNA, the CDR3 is TGTGCCAGCAGTGGAGTTCAAGAGACCCAGTACTTC.

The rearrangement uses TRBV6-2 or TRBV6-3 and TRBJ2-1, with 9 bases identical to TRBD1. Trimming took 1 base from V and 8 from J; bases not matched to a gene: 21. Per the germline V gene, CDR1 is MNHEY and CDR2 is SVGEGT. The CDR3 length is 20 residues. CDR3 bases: TGTGCCAGCAGTTACTTGCCTCGTGTGCCCGGGGGACAGGGTGGGGATGAGCAGTTCTTC. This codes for CASSYLPRVPGGQGGDEQFF.

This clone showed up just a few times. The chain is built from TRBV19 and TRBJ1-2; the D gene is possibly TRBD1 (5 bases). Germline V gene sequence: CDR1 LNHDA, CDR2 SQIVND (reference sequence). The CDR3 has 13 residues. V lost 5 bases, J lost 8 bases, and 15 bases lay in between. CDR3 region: CASSPSGGGGYTF. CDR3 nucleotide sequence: TGTGCCAGTAGTCCATCCGGGGGAGGGGGCTACACCTTC.

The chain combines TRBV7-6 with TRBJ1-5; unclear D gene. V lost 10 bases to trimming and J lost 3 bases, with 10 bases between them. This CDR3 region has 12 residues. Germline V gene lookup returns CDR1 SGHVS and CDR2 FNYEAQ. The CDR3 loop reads CATEGPNQPQHF. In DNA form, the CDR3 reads TGTGCCACCGAGGGCCCCAATCAGCCCCAGCATTTT.

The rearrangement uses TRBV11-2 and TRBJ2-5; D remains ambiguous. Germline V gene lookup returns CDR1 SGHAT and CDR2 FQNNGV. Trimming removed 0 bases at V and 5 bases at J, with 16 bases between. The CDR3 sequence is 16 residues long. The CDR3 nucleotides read TGTGCCAGCAGCTTAGAGACCTACAGAACTTTGGAGACCCAGTACTTC. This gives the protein CASSLETYRTLETQYF.